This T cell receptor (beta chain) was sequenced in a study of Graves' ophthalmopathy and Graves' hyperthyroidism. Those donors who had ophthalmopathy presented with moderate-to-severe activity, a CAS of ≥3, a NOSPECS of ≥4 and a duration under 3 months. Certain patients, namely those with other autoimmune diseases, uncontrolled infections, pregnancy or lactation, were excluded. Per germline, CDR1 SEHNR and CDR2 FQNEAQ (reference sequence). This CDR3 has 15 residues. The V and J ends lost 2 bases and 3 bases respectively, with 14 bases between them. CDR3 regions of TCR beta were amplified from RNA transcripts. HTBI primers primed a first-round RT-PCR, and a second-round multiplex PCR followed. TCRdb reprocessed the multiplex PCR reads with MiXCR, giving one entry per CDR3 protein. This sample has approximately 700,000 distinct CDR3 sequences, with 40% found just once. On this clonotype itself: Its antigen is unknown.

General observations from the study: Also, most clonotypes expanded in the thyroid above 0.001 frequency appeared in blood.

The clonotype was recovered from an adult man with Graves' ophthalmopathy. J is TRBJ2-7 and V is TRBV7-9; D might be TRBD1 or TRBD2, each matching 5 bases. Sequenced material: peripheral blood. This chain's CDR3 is CASSLKAVGVYEQYF. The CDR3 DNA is TGTGCCAGCAGCTTAAAGGCGGTGGGGGTCTACGAGCAGTACTTC.